This is a list of T cell receptor beta chains from one sample in a study of post-analysis software for immune sequencing data. In TCRdb, the PCR reads were re-called with MiXCR into one record per CDR3 protein. The sample contains fewer than 550,000 distinct CDR3 sequences, 34% of which appear only once. The sample consisted of blood. Receptor source: a girl between 2 and 17 years old with multiple sclerosis. The CDR3 runs from the conserved cysteine through the conserved F or W.

CDR3 length: 15; J gene: TRBJ2-5; V gene: TRBV10-3; CDR3 protein: CAISSERGTQETQYF
CDR3 length: 14; J gene: TRBJ1-2; V gene: TRBV20-1; CDR3 protein: CSARELQGYYGYTF
CDR3 length: 14; J gene: TRBJ1-2; V gene: TRBV7-3; CDR3 protein: CASGQGEGNSGYTF
CDR3 length: 13; J gene: TRBJ2-2; V gene: TRBV5-1; CDR3 protein: CASGTFNTGELFF
CDR3 length: 10; J gene: TRBJ2-1; V gene: TRBV20-1; CDR3 protein: CSAPGAWQFF
CDR3 length: 14; J gene: TRBJ1-5; V gene: TRBV20-1; CDR3 protein: CSATGGGSNQPQHF
CDR3 length: 14; J gene: TRBJ1-2; V gene: TRBV29-1; CDR3 protein: CSVPMTGGSYGYTF
CDR3 length: 15; J gene: TRBJ1-1; V gene: TRBV20-1; CDR3 protein: CSARDRQGWGTEAFF
CDR3 length: 14; J gene: TRBJ2-2; V gene: TRBV12-3/TRBV12-4; CDR3 protein: CASSFNDPTGELFF
CDR3 length: 13; J gene: TRBJ1-5; V gene: TRBV5-6; CDR3 protein: CASTTGGNQPQHF
CDR3 length: 14; J gene: TRBJ1-5; V gene: TRBV27; CDR3 protein: CASSEGTGGQPQHF
CDR3 length: 17; J gene: TRBJ2-6; V gene: TRBV6-2/TRBV6-3; CDR3 protein: CASTREKTGSGANVLTF
CDR3 length: 14; J gene: TRBJ2-7; V gene: TRBV28; CDR3 protein: CASSTYRPTYEQYF
CDR3 length: 14; J gene: TRBJ2-4; V gene: TRBV28; CDR3 protein: CASRASRAKNIQYF
CDR3 length: 12; J gene: TRBJ2-7; V gene: TRBV4-1; CDR3 protein: CASSQVLGEQYF
CDR3 length: 16; J gene: TRBJ1-2; V gene: TRBV3-1; CDR3 protein: CASSQDLARNYYGYTF
CDR3 length: 14; J gene: TRBJ2-7; V gene: TRBV5-1; CDR3 protein: CAGSNVLSSYEQYF
CDR3 length: 14; J gene: TRBJ2-1; V gene: TRBV27; CDR3 protein: CASRRGGGYNEQFF
CDR3 length: 14; J gene: TRBJ1-5; V gene: TRBV20-1; CDR3 protein: CSALAGPPNQPQHF
CDR3 length: 14; J gene: TRBJ2-7; V gene: TRBV10-3; CDR3 protein: CAISKDREWSEQYF
CDR3 length: 14; J gene: TRBJ2-2; V gene: TRBV6-6; CDR3 protein: CASSGGGHTGELFF
CDR3 length: 16; J gene: TRBJ2-5; V gene: TRBV5-1; CDR3 protein: CASSLAALGAGETQYF
CDR3 length: 12; J gene: TRBJ2-7; V gene: TRBV29-1; CDR3 protein: CSVESPGSAQYF
CDR3 length: 14; J gene: TRBJ2-3; V gene: TRBV7-9; CDR3 protein: CASSLSDFTDTQYF
CDR3 length: 13; J gene: TRBJ1-1; V gene: TRBV14; CDR3 protein: CASSQNLVTEAFF
CDR3 length: 12; J gene: -; V gene: TRBV20-1; CDR3 protein: CSAPGGVETQYF
CDR3 length: 14; J gene: TRBJ2-7; V gene: TRBV6-6; CDR3 protein: CASSYSIDIYEQYF
CDR3 length: 14; J gene: TRBJ2-5; V gene: TRBV7-9; CDR3 protein: CASSLGADQETQYF
CDR3 length: 16; J gene: TRBJ1-4; V gene: TRBV5-1; CDR3 protein: CASSLDQGARHEKLFF
CDR3 length: 17; J gene: TRBJ2-1; V gene: TRBV6-4; CDR3 protein: CACSDPPGLAGDNEQFF
CDR3 length: 13; J gene: TRBJ1-5; V gene: TRBV10-3; CDR3 protein: CASRDRESQPQHF